This T cell receptor (beta chain) was sequenced in a study of human T cells and chemical hapten exposure. Study overall: In the approximately 23-week study, patients were dosed weekly with diphenylcyclopropenone on the scalp throughout. Per-sample variation in TCR yield stemmed mainly from small pooled library volume differences. Points from the study as a whole: Healthy people's immune response may differ from that of the donors, who had alopecia.

TCRdb re-called the RACE reads through MiXCR, storing one row per CDR3 protein. The repertoire holds approximately 180,000 distinct CDR3 sequences, with approximately 29% as singletons. The time point denotes: pre-sensitization, week 0. Treatment here: therapeutic diphenylcyclopropenone sensitization with weekly scalp DPC. The CDR3 runs to 12 residues. J lost 12 bases, V lost 5 bases, and 7 bases had no gene match. The germline V gene encodes CDR1 SGHTA and CDR2 FQGNSA. Of note for this clonotype: The antigen remains unidentified.

The gene calls are TRBV7-2 and TRBJ2-1, with 7 nucleotides matching TRBD2. The specimen comprised whole blood, sampled in connection with sensitization to the hapten diphenylcyclopropenone (DPC). The receptor was isolated from a woman aged 25-40 years with alopecia areata. Some clones in this sample may be carry-over from other donors' samples. The CDR3 DNA reads TGTGCCAGCAGCCCGCGGGAGAGGAGGCAGTTCTTC. Its translation is CASSPRERRQFF.